The text below deals with one T cell receptor (beta chain). The data originate from a study of blood T cell repertoires in COVID-19. As for the study in general: COVID-19 samples from acute and convalescent phases originated in the United States, Italy and Spain.

This table comes from immunoSEQ multiplex PCR, and its TCRdb copy is limited to in-frame clones, with some not included. The sample includes around 230,000 clones, 84% seen only once; the top ten take around 2.4%. CDR1 SGHRS and CDR2 YFSETQ come from the germline V gene. This CDR3 comprises 14 residues. V was trimmed by 0 bases and J by 4 bases, leaving 10 bases between them. The TCR sequence derives from a man aged 35 to 55 who had recovered from COVID-19. The sequencing sample was made of peripheral blood. The chain combines TRBV5-1 with TRBJ2-5, with unresolved D. Here the CDR3 reads CASSLEAHGETQYF. CDR3 in DNA: TGCGCCAGCAGCTTGGAAGCCCATGGAGAGACCCAGTACTTC.